A selection of T cell receptor beta chains follows, all from one sample in a study of vaccination and CD4 T cells after COVID-19. MiXCR was run by TCRdb on the PCR reads, yielding one entry per CDR3 protein. The sample shows about 26,000 distinct CDR3 sequences, approximately 44% of them seen only once. Antigens for these TCRs are unknown. Material: CD4+ T cells from blood, cultured in vitro. The source of these receptors is a human donor who had recovered from COVID-19. The CDR3 runs from the conserved cysteine through the conserved F or W. D genes are given only for firm matches. The size of a clone is reported for some rows only, either as once, few or many, or as a class for expanded clones.

V	size	D	J	DNA	CDR3
TRBV5-1	-	-	TRBJ1-2	TGCGCCAGCAGCTTGTCCGTGAGCAGTCCTTATGGCTACACCTTC	CASSLSVSSPYGYTF
TRBV3-1	-	-	TRBJ2-5	TGTGCCAGCAGCCAATTAAGAGAGACCCAGTACTTC	CASSQLRETQYF
TRBV7-3	few	-	TRBJ2-3	TGTGCCAGCTCAGAGGGACAAGGGTGGAGCACAGATACGCAGTATTTT	CASSEGQGWSTDTQYF
TRBV6-1	few	-	TRBJ1-2	TGTGCCAGCATCCTAGGGGGGGGCAACTATGGCTACACCTTC	CASILGGGNYGYTF
TRBV6-2/TRBV6-3	-	-	TRBJ1-2	TGTGCCAGCAGCGGGACGATGGGTGTCGGCTACACCTTC	CASSGTMGVGYTF
TRBV6-1	-	TRBD1	TRBJ2-7	TGTGCCAGCAGCCGGGACAGCGACGTCCTTTCCTACGAGCAGTACTTC	CASSRDSDVLSYEQYF
TRBV20-1	-	TRBD2	TRBJ2-1	TGCAGTGCGCATCAAAGGGTTGGAGAGCGGGGGGGTTACAATGAGCAGTTCTTC	CSAHQRVGERGGYNEQFF
TRBV4-2	-	-	TRBJ2-5	TGTGCCAGTGGATTCAGTCAAGAGACCCAGTACTTC	CASGFSQETQYF
TRBV27	few	TRBD1	TRBJ1-2	TGTGCCAGCAGTTCGAGGCCCACACAGGGGATTGGGCACGGCTACACCTTC	CASSSRPTQGIGHGYTF
TRBV19	-	TRBD1	TRBJ1-1	TGTGCCAGTAGACTGGACAGGACGAACACTGAAGCTTTCTTT	CASRLDRTNTEAFF
TRBV27	-	TRBD1	TRBJ1-2	TGTGCCAGCAGCCGAAATCCACAGGGGGCCCGCGTAAACTATGGCTACACCTTC	CASSRNPQGARVNYGYTF
TRBV5-1	-	TRBD1	TRBJ2-6	TGCGCCAGCAGCTTACAGGGGATTGGGGCCAACGTCCTGACTTTC	CASSLQGIGANVLTF
TRBV6-1	few	TRBD1	TRBJ2-7	TGTGCCAGCACCCAGGGGGTTATTCCCTACGAGCAGTACTTC	CASTQGVIPYEQYF
TRBV20-1	once	TRBD2	TRBJ2-1	TGCAGTGCGGGGCTAGCGGGGTCGAGCTCCTACAATGAGCAGTTCTTC	CSAGLAGSSSYNEQFF
TRBV6-1	few	TRBD1	TRBJ2-2	TGTGCCAGCAGTATGGACAGGGGCCCGAACACCGGGGAGCTGTTTTTT	CASSMDRGPNTGELFF
TRBV18	-	-	TRBJ2-7	TGTGCCAGCTCACCTACAGGGTTGACCTACGAGCAGTACTTC	CASSPTGLTYEQYF
TRBV11-3	-	-	TRBJ1-1	TGTGCCAGCAGCCGCAGGGGAATGAACACTGAAGCTTTCTTT	CASSRRGMNTEAFF
TRBV6-5	few	-	TRBJ1-2	TGTGCCAGCAGTTACTCCCATAGGGGGTCCTCTGTCGGCTATGGCTACACCTTC	CASSYSHRGSSVGYGYTF
TRBV5-1	-	-	TRBJ2-7	TGCGCCAGCAGCCCATCTTCAGGGACCTCCTACGAGCAGTACTTC	CASSPSSGTSYEQYF
TRBV4-2	-	TRBD2	TRBJ2-3	TGTGCCAGTTCTCCGGGACTAGCGGCTTACACAGATACGCAGTATTTT	CASSPGLAAYTDTQYF
TRBV6-1	few	-	TRBJ2-7	TGTGCCAGCAGAGATACAGGAGCGAGCTCCTACGAGCAGTACTTC	CASRDTGASSYEQYF
TRBV28	-	-	TRBJ1-1	TGTGCCAGCAGTTTACCGGACGGACTTGAAGCTTTCTTT	CASSLPDGLEAFF
TRBV27	few	-	TRBJ2-2	TGTGCCAGCTCGTCCACACGCACCGGGGAGCTGTTTTTT	CASSSTRTGELFF
TRBV6-2/TRBV6-3	few	-	TRBJ2-1	TGTGCCAGCAGTTACGGGAACGGGGTCGGTGTCTTC	CASSYGNGVGVF
TRBV5-1	-	-	TRBJ1-1	TGCGCCAGCAGCTTAGGAATGGGGGGGAGTGAAGCTTTCTTT	CASSLGMGGSEAFF
TRBV6-1	-	-	TRBJ1-1	TGTGCCAGCAAAAACGACCCAGGGTCGGCTGAAGCTTTCTTT	CASKNDPGSAEAFF
TRBV5-4	-	TRBD2	TRBJ2-5	TGTGCCAGCAGCTTGGGTGCCGGGGGGGCCCAAGGGACCCAGTACTTC	CASSLGAGGAQGTQYF
TRBV4-2	medium-sized	-	TRBJ2-3	TGTGCCAGCAGCCAACCCGACAGATACCGCACAGATACGCAGTATTTT	CASSQPDRYRTDTQYF
TRBV27	few	-	TRBJ1-5	TGTGCCAGCAGCAACCGAGCCAATCAGCCCCAGCATTTT	CASSNRANQPQHF
TRBV2	few	TRBD2	TRBJ2-5	TGTGCCAGCAGTCCGACTAGCGGGAGATCAGAGACCCAGTACTTC	CASSPTSGRSETQYF
TRBV3-1	-	TRBD1	TRBJ2-5	TGTGCCAGCAGCCAAGGGACAGGGGTGGGAGAGACCCAGTACTTC	CASSQGTGVGETQYF
TRBV10-3	-	-	TRBJ1-3	TGTGCCATCAGTGAGGATTCGGACACCATATATTTT	CAISEDSDTIYF
TRBV6-2/TRBV6-3	-	TRBD1	TRBJ1-2	TGTGCCAGCAGTGACAGACAGGGTCCCTATGGCTACACCTTC	CASSDRQGPYGYTF
TRBV2	few	-	TRBJ1-6	TGTGCCAGCAATAAAGGCAGGGTGGCTTCACCCCTCCACTTT	CASNKGRVASPLHF
TRBV20-1	few	-	TRBJ2-1	TGCAGTGCTAGAGATCGACGGGGCTACAATGAGCAGTTCTTC	CSARDRRGYNEQFF
TRBV19	few	TRBD1	TRBJ1-5	TGTGCCAGTCACTCCCCGGGACAGGGAAGCAATCAGCCCCAGCATTTT	CASHSPGQGSNQPQHF
TRBV7-3	-	TRBD1	TRBJ2-5	TGTGCCAGCAGCTTGAGGGGGCTTTTCGGAGAGACCCAGTACTTC	CASSLRGLFGETQYF
TRBV20-1	few	TRBD2	TRBJ2-1	TGCAGTGCTAGAGTCGGGACTAGCGGGAATGAGCAGTTCTTC	CSARVGTSGNEQFF
TRBV18	-	TRBD1	TRBJ2-2	TGTGCCAGCTCACCACCGAAGGGGGCGCAGAGCACCGGGGAGCTGTTTTTT	CASSPPKGAQSTGELFF
TRBV10-3	-	TRBD1	TRBJ1-6	TGTGCCATCAGTGAGGGACAGGGGTATTCACCCCTCCACTTT	CAISEGQGYSPLHF
TRBV20-1	-	-	TRBJ2-7	TGCAGTGCTAGAGCTTATAACGGGGCCGAGCAGTACTTC	CSARAYNGAEQYF
TRBV27	few	TRBD2	TRBJ2-1	TGTGCCAGCAGTCTTACAAGCGGGACGTACAATGAGCAGTTCTTC	CASSLTSGTYNEQFF
TRBV7-9	-	-	TRBJ2-3	TGTGCCAGCAGCGCCTCCACAGATACGCAGTATTTT	CASSASTDTQYF
TRBV28	-	-	TRBJ1-6	TGTGCCAGCAGTTTATCGGCAGGATCGCGGAATTCACCCCTCCACTTT	CASSLSAGSRNSPLHF
TRBV7-9	-	TRBD2	TRBJ2-5	TGTGCCAGCAGAACACCGGGACTAGCGGGAGAAGGAGAGACCCAGTACTTC	CASRTPGLAGEGETQYF
TRBV20-1	-	-	TRBJ2-7	TGCAGTGCCAGGACTATGATCTCCTACGAGCAGTACTTC	CSARTMISYEQYF
TRBV14	-	-	TRBJ1-1	TGTGCCAGCAGCCCCATGGGACGGGAACACACTGAAGCTTTCTTT	CASSPMGREHTEAFF
TRBV20-1	few	-	TRBJ1-5	TGCAGTGCTAGAGACCCAAATGGGGGCAATCAGCCCCAGCATTTT	CSARDPNGGNQPQHF
TRBV11-2	-	TRBD1	TRBJ1-2	TGTGCCAGCAGCCGCTTTAGAGGGACAGCAAACTATGGCTACACCTTC	CASSRFRGTANYGYTF
TRBV19	-	-	TRBJ1-5	TGTGCCAGTAGTATATGGAAGAGCAATCAGCCCCAGCATTTT	CASSIWKSNQPQHF
TRBV28	-	-	TRBJ1-5	TGTGCCAGCAGTTTAAAGGGTCACAGGGTAGCGGGGCAGCCCCAGCATTTT	CASSLKGHRVAGQPQHF
TRBV6-5	-	TRBD2	TRBJ2-3	TGTGCCAGCAGTTACTCGGAGGGGGCCACTCCTAGCGGGACTTTAGATACGCAGTATTTT	CASSYSEGATPSGTLDTQYF
TRBV19	-	TRBD1	TRBJ2-1	TGTGCCAGTAGTACAGGGGGCTCCTACAATGAGCAGTTCTTC	CASSTGGSYNEQFF
TRBV11-2	-	-	TRBJ1-1	TGTGCCGGCAGCAAGACAGAGAGGAACACTGAAGCTTTCTTT	CAGSKTERNTEAFF
TRBV20-1	-	TRBD2	TRBJ2-2	TGCAGTGCTAGACCTTCTGGACTAGCCGGGGAGCTGTTTTTT	CSARPSGLAGELFF